The 20 T cell receptor beta chains listed next were all sequenced from one sample in a study of Ad26.COV2.S vaccination and SARS-CoV-2 variants (dated by TCRdb to the early 2020s). The sample's treatment or condition label, decoded: about 20 received Ad26.COV2.S at low or high dose, single or two shots; several received placebo; per-sample allocation not given. Repertoires of vaccine and placebo recipients were sequenced from samples taken on day 63 after the first injection. Library prep was done by the immunoSEQ multiplex PCR assay. Imported from immuneACCESS, the table was reduced by TCRdb to in-frame sequences with V and J called. These copies leave out some clones; in studies compared against another copy, an unresolved V gene accounts for under half, and the cause of the remainder is not known. Counted in this sample were about 400,000 clones; over 75% of them appeared once. The ten largest clones add up to about 3.5% of the sample.

This material consisted of peripheral blood, taken in a trial of Ad26.COV2.S vaccine versus placebo. These receptors were collected from a person aged 18-60 years who received the Ad26.COV2.S COVID-19 vaccine or a placebo.

This chain joins TRBV18 and TRBJ2-1, with a tentative D call TRBD2 (6 bases). Between the trimmed V and J ends, which lost 3 bases and 7 bases, there was a span of 19 bases. In germline, CDR1 is KGHSH, CDR2 LQKENI. The CDR3 totals 16 residues. CDR3: CASSPLGGGSRNEQFF. CDR3 sequence (DNA): TGTGCCAGCTCACCCTTGGGGGGAGGCAGCAGGAATGAGCAGTTCTTC.

This chain uses TRBV5-5 with TRBJ2-7; tentatively, D is TRBD1 or TRBD2 (5 bases each). This CDR3 is 14 amino acids long. Germline CDR1 and CDR2: SGHKS and YYEKEE (reference sequence). Between the trimmed V and J ends, which lost 4 bases and 6 bases, there was a span of 17 bases. The CDR3 DNA sequence: TGTGCCAGCAGCCCTCGGGACGCAGCCCTCGAGCAGTACTTC. It encodes CASSPRDAALEQYF. Together with reference TRBV5-5 and TRBJ2-7, the CDR3 gives the full variable domain: DAGVTQSPTHLIKTRGQQVTLRCSPISGHKSVSWYQQVLGQGPQFIFQYYEKEERGRGNFPDRFSARQFPNYSSELNVNALLLGDSALYLCASSPRDAALEQYFGPGTRLTVT.

The J gene is TRBJ1-1, the V gene TRBV6-6; 11 bases match TRBD1. Germline V gene data show CDR1 as MNHNY and CDR2 as SVGAGI (reference sequence). Trimming cost V 5 bases and J 0 bases; bases outside gene matches: 8. The CDR3 totals 17 residues. CDR3 amino acids: CASSRGQGAFMNTEAFF. The CDR3 DNA reads as TGTGCCAGCAGTCGCGGACAGGGGGCATTCATGAACACTGAAGCTTTCTTT.

The V gene is TRBV7-9, the J gene TRBJ2-3, with 7 bases matching TRBD1. The CDR3 is 15 residues long. Per germline, CDR1 SEHNR and CDR2 FQNEAQ (reference sequence). Trimming took 1 base from V and 2 from J; bases not matched to a gene: 3. The CDR3 coding sequence is TGTGCCAGCAGCTTAGGGGACAGTTACACAGATACGCAGTATTTT. It is translated as CASSLGDSYTDTQYF.

This clone has just a few counts. This same CDR3 is encoded by further DNA sequences in the sample. V and J are TRBV6-5 and TRBJ2-7; D unresolved. The CDR3 is made up of 11 amino acids. The V gene lost 0 bases and the J gene lost 6 bases, with 3 bases spanning the gap. The germline V gene encodes CDR1 MNHEY and CDR2 SVGAGI. CDR3 DNA sequence: TGTGCCAGCAGTTACTCGAGCGAGCAGTACTTC. Residues: CASSYSSEQYF.

V and J are TRBV6-2 or TRBV6-3 and TRBJ2-1, with 10 positions matching TRBD2. The length of the CDR3 is 15 residues. Germline V CDR1 and CDR2: MNHEY, SVGEGT. Trimming at V came to 5 bases and at J to 6 bases, leaving 7 bases not matched to a gene. As DNA, the CDR3 is TGTGCCAGCAGTGACCCGGGACTAGCGAGCAATGAGCAGTTCTTC. As protein: CASSDPGLASNEQFF.

The genes are TRBV19 and TRBJ2-1; either TRBD1 or TRBD2 may supply D (5 bases each). The germline CDR1 and CDR2 sequences are LNHDA and SQIVND (reference sequence). Trimming cost V 3 bases and J 4 bases, with 10 bases left between them. The CDR3 is made up of 14 amino acids. For the CDR3, the DNA is TGTGCCAGTAGTATGGGGACGGTTTACAATGAGCAGTTCTTC. Translation: CASSMGTVYNEQFF.

The CDR3 sequence is CTSSPWTGGSNQPQHF. The DNA for the CDR3 is TGCACCAGCAGCCCATGGACGGGGGGCTCGAATCAGCCCCAGCATTTT. V usage is TRBV1 and J usage is TRBJ1-5. TRBV1 represents a pseudogene. This CDR3 contains 16 residues.

The rearrangement uses TRBV4-1 and TRBJ1-1; D gene ambiguous. The CDR3 totals 16 residues. Trimming took off 4 bases at V and 1 base at J, with 16 bases between the two ends. Germline V gene sequence: CDR1 MGHRA, CDR2 YSYEKL. The CDR3 sequence is CASSLSPGSRNTEAFF. The CDR3 nucleotides read TGCGCCAGCAGCCTGTCTCCGGGGAGCAGGAACACTGAAGCTTTCTTT.

Only a few counts were recorded for this clone. J is TRBJ2-5 and V is TRBV6-2 or TRBV6-3, with D perhaps TRBD1 (6 bases). From germline, CDR1 is MNHEY and CDR2 SVGEGT. Trimming removed 5 bases from V and 3 bases from J, with 13 bases in between. The CDR3 is 14 residues long. CDR3 sequence: CASSQIGDKETQYF. The CDR3 nucleotides are TGTGCCAGCAGTCAAATAGGGGACAAAGAGACCCAGTACTTC.

This rearrangement joins TRBV28 to TRBJ1-1, with D uncertain. V was trimmed by 5 bases and J by 4 bases, leaving 5 bases between them. Germline-derived CDR1 and CDR2 are MDHEN and SYDVKM. The CDR3 covers 11 residues. CDR3 sequence (DNA): TGTGCCAGCAGTCCAGCCACTGAAGCTTTCTTT. Residues: CASSPATEAFF.

The rearrangement links TRBV19 to TRBJ1-4; no clear D. Trimming took 3 bases from V and 8 from J, leaving 10 bases between them. CDR1 LNHDA and CDR2 SQIVND come from the germline V gene (reference sequence). The CDR3 is made up of 13 amino acids. Here the CDR3 reads CASSILYAEKLFF. CDR3 bases: TGTGCCAGTAGTATCCTATACGCGGAAAAACTGTTTTTT. Filled out from reference TRBV19 and TRBJ1-4, the complete variable domain reads DGGITQSPKYLFRKEGQNVTLSCEQNLNHDAMYWYRQDPGQGLRLIYYSQIVNDFQKGDIAEGYSVSREKKESFPLTVTSAQKNPTAFYLCASSILYAEKLFFGSGTQLSVL.

This clone was found once. This chain joins TRBV5-1 and TRBJ2-3; 10 bases match TRBD1. After removal of 4 bases from V and 8 bases from J, the junction contained 10 bases not matched to a gene. This CDR3 region has 15 residues. Per the germline V gene, CDR1 is SGHRS and CDR2 is YFSETQ. The CDR3 reads CASSETGGGMVTQYF. The CDR3 bases are TGCGCCAGCAGCGAGACAGGGGGCGGGATGGTTACGCAGTATTTT.

This clone was recorded once. The chain links TRBV19 to TRBJ1-5; perhaps TRBD1 as D (6 bases). Germline lookup yields CDR1 LNHDA and CDR2 SQIVND (reference sequence). The CDR3 is 13 amino acids. Between the trimmed V and J ends, which lost 6 bases and 3 bases, there was a span of 9 bases. Here the CDR3 DNA reads TGTGCCAGTAGCCGGACAGACAATCAGCCCCAGCATTTT. It specifies CASSRTDNQPQHF.

V usage is TRBV25-1 and J usage is TRBJ1-1, with 7 bases fitting TRBD1. Trimming at V came to 4 bases and at J to 5 bases, leaving 7 bases not matched to a gene. This CDR3 has 14 residues. Germline V gene lookup returns CDR1 MGHDK and CDR2 SYGVNS. CDR3 sequence (DNA): TGTGCCAGCAGTGTACAGGGGAGGGGGACTGAAGCTTTCTTT. It yields the protein CASSVQGRGTEAFF.

V is TRBV18 and J is TRBJ2-5; D gene uncertain. CDR1 and CDR2 from the germline V gene are KGHSH and LQKENI. V was shortened by 3 bases and J by 1 base, with 9 bases between the two germline ends. This CDR3 is built from 14 residues. The CDR3 nucleotides read TGTGCCAGCTCACCGAGGAAGGGCCAAGAGACCCAGTACTTC. Translated, it gives CASSPRKGQETQYF.

The V call is TRBV29-1, the J call TRBJ1-2; 7 bases map to TRBD1. Germline CDR1 and CDR2: SQVTM and ANQGSEA. The V gene end was trimmed by 3 bases and the J gene end by 5 bases; junction bases not matched to a gene: 3. The CDR3 spans 12 residues. CDR3 sequence reads: CSVDRGDYGYTF. In DNA, the CDR3 is TGCAGCGTTGACAGGGGGGATTATGGCTACACCTTC.

The chain is built from TRBV7-9 and TRBJ2-2; D may be TRBD2 (5 bases). Per the germline V gene, CDR1 is SEHNR and CDR2 is FQNEAQ (reference sequence). V was clipped by 5 bases and J by 0 bases, with 13 bases between them. This CDR3 has 16 amino acids. The CDR3, as DNA: TGTGCCAGCAGCCATTTCGAGGGAGCGAACACCGGGGAGCTGTTTTTT. Its protein product is CASSHFEGANTGELFF. Drawing the rest from reference TRBV7-9 and TRBJ2-2, the complete variable domain is DTGVSQNPRHKITKRGQNVTFRCDPISEHNRLYWYRQTLGQGPEFLTYFQNEAQLEKSRLLSDRFSAERPKGSFSTLEIQRTEQGDSAMYLCASSHFEGANTGELFFGEGSRLTVL.

This chain links TRBV7-2 with TRBJ2-3, with D possibly being TRBD1 or TRBD2 (6 bases each). Germline V gene sequence: CDR1 SGHTA, CDR2 FQGNSA. The length of the CDR3 is 19 residues. V was trimmed by 5 bases and J by 2 bases, leaving 26 bases between them. The CDR3 DNA follows: TGTGCCAGCAGCACCGCCGGGACCGGGGGCGGGACAACCACAGATACGCAGTATTTT. Protein sequence: CASSTAGTGGGTTTDTQYF.

V gene TRBV6-1 combines with J gene TRBJ2-5; tentatively, D is TRBD1 (6 bases). Trimming cost V 1 base and J 5 bases, with 11 bases left between them. The CDR3 is 14 residues long. Germline loops: CDR1 MNHNS, CDR2 SASEGT. This CDR3 is CASSEGQVVETQYF. Here the CDR3 DNA reads TGTGCCAGCAGTGAAGGACAGGTAGTCGAGACCCAGTACTTC.